The rows below give T cell receptor beta chains drawn from one sample of a study of cytomegalovirus exposure and HLA in healthy donors. Libraries were prepared by immunoSEQ multiplex PCR; TCRdb keeps only in-frame clonotypes and omits some of them. The repertoire consists of 180,000 or so clones, with about three quarters occurring once and the leading ten covering roughly an eighth. Sequenced sample: PBMCs. Source of these receptors: a man in his fifties or sixties in good health and CMV-seropositive. CDR3s include the opening cysteine and the closing phenylalanine or tryptophan. Each record gives: V gene, D gene, clone size, J gene, CDR3 protein, CDR3 DNA. A D gene is named only where the DNA matches it firmly. The size entry is marked missing in some rows and otherwise reads once, few, many or a size class.

>TRBV7-5|.|.|TRBJ2-7
CAGRDKPYEQYF
TGTGCGGGCCGGGACAAGCCCTACGAGCAGTACTTC
>TRBV18|TRBD1|.|TRBJ1-1
CASSPPGTGFTEAFF
TGTGCCAGCTCACCACCCGGGACAGGGTTCACTGAAGCTTTCTTT
>TRBV10-3|.|.|TRBJ2-7
CAISEAKRYTYEQYF
TGTGCCATCAGTGAAGCGAAGAGGTACACCTACGAGCAGTACTTC
>TRBV9|TRBD1|.|TRBJ2-3
CASSASFRQGVHRTQYF
TGTGCCAGCAGCGCCAGCTTTAGACAGGGGGTCCATCGTACGCAGTATTTT
>TRBV30|TRBD1|once|TRBJ2-7
CAWSPGQGSTIEQYF
TGTGCCTGGAGTCCCGGACAGGGTAGTACGATCGAGCAGTACTTC
>TRBV2|.|.|TRBJ2-1
CASGFGGAGVF
TGTGCCAGTGGATTCGGGGGAGCCGGGGTCTTC
>TRBV4-2|.|.|TRBJ2-1
CASSQEEGNNYNEQFF
TGTGCCAGCAGCCAAGAGGAGGGAAATAACTACAATGAGCAGTTCTTC
>TRBV5-6|TRBD1|.|TRBJ1-2
CASNVEQGPGYGYTF
TGTGCCAGCAACGTAGAACAGGGGCCAGGCTATGGCTACACCTTC
>TRBV28|TRBD1|.|TRBJ2-5
CASSSGDRGKTQYF
TGTGCCAGCAGTTCCGGGGACAGGGGCAAGACCCAGTACTTC
>TRBV5-1|.|few|TRBJ1-4
CASSWTATNEKLFF
TGCGCCAGCAGTTGGACAGCAACTAATGAAAAACTGTTTTTT
>TRBV4-2|.|.|TRBJ1-5
CASSQDSAGNFQPQHF
TGTGCCAGCAGCCAAGATTCAGCAGGGAATTTTCAGCCCCAGCATTTT